The 20 T cell receptor beta chains in this list originate from one sample, sequenced in a study of cytomegalovirus exposure and HLA in healthy donors. With 60 Vbeta and 13 Jbeta primers, the PCR was carried out. Data came from immunoSEQ multiplex PCR; TCRdb stores just in-frame clones and leaves some out. The sample includes 100,000 or so clones, around 79% of them seen just once. Sequenced input: PBMCs. The receptors shown here come from a male donor in good health and CMV-seropositive.

The V gene is TRBV7-9, the J gene TRBJ1-1; D is unresolved. Germline lookup yields CDR1 SEHNR and CDR2 FQNEAQ (reference sequence). CDR3 size: 15 residues. Trimming removed 1 base from V and 1 base from J, with 10 bases in between. CDR3 DNA: TGTGCCAGCAGCTTAGGAAGCATCGCGAACACTGAAGCTTTCTTT. This translates into CASSLGSIANTEAFF.

V is TRBV7-9 and J is TRBJ1-1; maybe TRBD1 (6 bases). V was clipped by 4 bases and J by 4 bases, with 10 bases between them. This CDR3 has 13 amino acids. CDR1 is SEHNR and CDR2 is FQNEAQ in the germline V gene (reference sequence). The CDR3 DNA is TGTGCCAGCAGCTACAGGGAGGGCACTGAAGCTTTCTTT. It translates to CASSYREGTEAFF.

The chain links TRBV27 to TRBJ2-3; no reliable D call. Germline CDR1 is MNHEY and CDR2 is SMNVEV (reference sequence). The length of the CDR3 is 13 residues. V was cut by 2 bases and J by 6 bases, with 9 bases left in between. The CDR3 is CASSLGAVDTQYF. In DNA, the CDR3 is TGTGCCAGCAGTTTAGGAGCAGTGGATACGCAGTATTTT.

This clone was detected a few times. The chain couples TRBV4-2 to TRBJ2-3; 9 bases map to TRBD2. The CDR3 length is 17 residues. Per germline, CDR1 LGHNA and CDR2 YNFKEQ. V shed 0 bases, J shed 3 bases, and the junction held 7 bases outside the gene matches. This CDR3 is CASSQELRGGGTDTQYF. The CDR3 coding sequence is TGTGCCAGCAGCCAAGAGTTGCGGGGGGGCGGGACAGATACGCAGTATTTT.

The genes are TRBV18 and TRBJ2-1; D not certain. This CDR3 spans 15 amino acids. V lost 3 bases, J lost 1 base, and 10 bases lay in between. CDR1 and CDR2 from the germline V gene are KGHSH and LQKENI. The CDR3 reads CASSPPGSSYNEQFF. CDR3 nucleotides: TGTGCCAGCTCACCTCCAGGTAGTTCCTACAATGAGCAGTTCTTC.

The rearrangement links TRBV4-1 to TRBJ2-3, with 7 bases that match TRBD1. From germline, CDR1 is MGHRA and CDR2 YSYEKL. The CDR3 has 16 amino acids. V dropped 0 bases and J dropped 2; count of bases not matched to a gene: 5. The chain's CDR3 is CASSQEVGTDTDTQYF. CDR3 in DNA: TGCGCCAGCAGCCAAGAGGTGGGGACAGACACAGATACGCAGTATTTT.

The chain carries TRBV10-1 and TRBJ2-7; D uncertain. The CDR3 is 14 amino acids. The germline CDR1 and CDR2 sequences are WNHNN and SYGVQD (reference sequence). V lost 4 bases and J 7 bases, leaving 17 bases between the germline ends. CDR3 DNA: TGCGCCAGCAGTGGTGAGGCCCCCTTTACGGAGCAGTACTTC. It codes for CASSGEAPFTEQYF.

J is TRBJ2-5 and V is TRBV2, with D tentatively TRBD1 (5 bases). In germline, CDR1 is SNHLY, CDR2 FYNNEI. Trimming stripped 5 bases from V and 4 bases from J, with 17 bases between. CDR3 size: 15 residues. The CDR3 nucleotides are TGTGCCAGCAGTCAGAACACCGGGCAGGGAGAGACCCAGTACTTC. Translation gives CASSQNTGQGETQYF. Filled out from reference TRBV2 and TRBJ2-5, the complete variable domain reads EPEVTQTPSHQVTQMGQEVILRCVPISNHLYFYWYRQILGQKVEFLVSFYNNEISEKSEIFDDQFSVERPDGSNFTLKIRSTKLEDSAMYFCASSQNTGQGETQYFGPGTRLLVL.

The chain combines TRBV28 with TRBJ1-6; D uncertain. This CDR3 has 13 amino acids. Trimming left V 2 bases short and J 10 bases short, with 9 bases between. Germline CDR1 is MDHEN and CDR2 is SYDVKM. CDR3 protein: CASSLPRHSPLHF. In nucleotides, the CDR3 is TGTGCCAGCAGTTTACCGCGTCACTCACCCCTCCACTTT.

This clone was seen more than once but under ten times. V gene TRBV4-1 combines with J gene TRBJ2-2; D not resolved. The CDR3 is 14 amino acids. Germline CDR1 MGHRA, CDR2 YSYEKL. Deletions cut 1 base from V and 1 base from J, with 4 bases between. CDR3 amino acids: CASSQARNTGELFF. In nucleotides, the CDR3 is TGCGCCAGCAGCCAAGCTAGGAACACCGGGGAGCTGTTTTTT.

This chain connects TRBV2 to TRBJ1-6, with TRBD1 matching 7 bases. The CDR3 is 13 residues long. From germline, CDR1 is SNHLY and CDR2 FYNNEI. The V and J ends lost 8 bases and 7 bases, in that order; junction bases with no gene match: 5. CDR3 DNA sequence: TGTGCCAGCCGGGACAGTAAGAATTCACCCCTCCACTTT. Translated, it gives CASRDSKNSPLHF. Together with reference TRBV2 and TRBJ1-6, the CDR3 gives the full variable domain: EPEVTQTPSHQVTQMGQEVILRCVPISNHLYFYWYRQILGQKVEFLVSFYNNEISEKSEIFDDQFSVERPDGSNFTLKIRSTKLEDSAMYFCASRDSKNSPLHFGNGTRLTVT.

V usage is TRBV7-9 and J usage is TRBJ1-6, with 9 bases identical to TRBD1. The V gene end was trimmed by 5 bases and the J gene end by 10 bases; junction bases not matched to a gene: 12. The CDR3 length is 16 residues. From germline, CDR1 is SEHNR and CDR2 FQNEAQ (reference sequence). This CDR3 is CASSPTGGSVGSPLHF. The CDR3, as DNA: TGTGCCAGCAGCCCTACAGGGGGCTCCGTGGGCTCACCCCTCCACTTT. Looking up the rest from reference TRBV7-9 and TRBJ1-6 gives the full variable domain: DTGVSQNPRHKITKRGQNVTFRCDPISEHNRLYWYRQTLGQGPEFLTYFQNEAQLEKSRLLSDRFSAERPKGSFSTLEIQRTEQGDSAMYLCASSPTGGSVGSPLHFGNGTRLTVT.

The chain carries TRBV5-1 and TRBJ2-3; 9 bases agree with TRBD1. CDR3 length equals 14 residues. J lost 6 bases, V lost 4 bases, and 6 bases had no gene match. Germline values: CDR1 SGHRS, CDR2 YFSETQ. The CDR3 nucleotides read TGCGCCAGCAGCATGGGACAGGGTGACGATACGCAGTATTTT. Its protein product is CASSMGQGDDTQYF.

The sample holds a few counts of this clone. The rearrangement uses TRBV29-1 and TRBJ2-3, with 8 bases aligning to TRBD1. This CDR3 region has 13 residues. The ends lost 2 bases at V and 5 bases at J; junction bases unmatched: 3. CDR1 is SQVTM and CDR2 is ANQGSEA in the germline V gene. CDR3 DNA sequence: TGCAGCGTTGAACAGGGGGCAGAAGATACGCAGTATTTT. Amino acids: CSVEQGAEDTQYF.

This rearrangement joins TRBV4-2 to TRBJ2-3; 10 bases match TRBD2. The germline V gene has CDR1 LGHNA and CDR2 YNFKEQ. Trimming at V came to 2 bases and at J to 1 base, leaving 3 bases not matched to a gene. The CDR3 contains 16 residues. The CDR3 reads CASSQIAGGRTDTQYF. CDR3 DNA: TGTGCCAGCAGCCAAATAGCGGGGGGACGCACAGATACGCAGTATTTT.

The rearrangement links TRBV7-2 to TRBJ1-2; D is possibly TRBD1 (5 bases). Looked up from germline, CDR1 is SGHTA and CDR2 is FQGNSA. CDR3 length: 13 residues. Trimming took 5 bases from V and 6 from J, leaving 13 bases between them. CDR3 protein: CASSPQGLDGYTF. CDR3 DNA sequence: TGTGCCAGCAGCCCCCAGGGATTAGATGGCTACACCTTC.

This clone occurred a few times. The chain couples TRBV5-6 to TRBJ2-5; D gene uncertain. The germline gives CDR1 SGHDT, CDR2 YYEEEE. This CDR3 region has 14 residues. V was cut by 2 bases and J by 2 bases, with 10 bases left in between. The CDR3 spells CASSFLGSQETQYF. CDR3 sequence (DNA): TGTGCCAGCAGCTTCCTCGGGTCGCAAGAGACCCAGTACTTC.

This clone was detected a few times. The chain uses TRBV9 and TRBJ2-2; D not resolved. This CDR3 is built from 12 residues. The V end was cut by 4 bases, the J end by 6 bases, with 7 bases between. Per germline, CDR1 SGDLS and CDR2 YYNGEE. The DNA of the CDR3 is TGTGCCAGCAGCCTGGGCGCCGGGGAGCTGTTTTTT. Protein product: CASSLGAGELFF. The full variable domain, its missing parts supplied by reference TRBV9 and TRBJ2-2, is DSGVTQTPKHLITATGQRVTLRCSPRSGDLSVYWYQQSLDQGLQFLIQYYNGEERAKGNILERFSAQQFPDLHSELNLSSLELGDSALYFCASSLGAGELFFGEGSRLTVL.

V and J are TRBV6-1 and TRBJ2-3; TRBD1 agrees at 10 bases. Per the germline V gene, CDR1 is MNHNS and CDR2 is SASEGT. Trimming at V came to 1 base and at J to 6 bases, leaving 4 bases not matched to a gene. This CDR3 is 15 amino acids long. This chain's CDR3 is CASSEVWTGGDTQYF. The CDR3 coding sequence is TGTGCCAGCAGTGAAGTTTGGACAGGGGGGGATACGCAGTATTTT.

The chain uses TRBV7-8 and TRBJ2-3; TRBD2 matches at 9 bases. Germline V CDR1 and CDR2: SGHVS, FQNEAQ. V lost 10 bases, J lost 0 bases, and 5 bases stayed unmatched. The CDR3 has 14 residues. CDR3 DNA: TGTGCCACCGAGCGGGGGGCCAGCACAGATACGCAGTATTTT. It specifies CATERGASTDTQYF.